This T cell receptor (beta chain) is from a study of blood T cells in healthy people across ages. This clonotype was detected once. Its specificity is unknown. The authors ran a second PCR of about 7 to 11 cycles using a sample-barcoded 5' primer and a J-beta primer mix. Using its own MiXCR run on the 5' RACE reads, TCRdb lists one record per CDR3 protein. Of 1.5 million to 2 million distinct CDR3 sequences listed, about 50% are singletons. No fewer than 7 million PBMCs went into each sample. Study-level points and caveats: In long-lived donors, naive CD4+ cell counts and diversity exceeded those of aged donors. Naive and antigen-experienced cells were not separated, limiting conclusive comparison.

The sequenced sample consisted of blood. This receptor was taken from a woman aged 35 to 49 in good health.

CDR3 region: CASSAALATDTQYF. CDR3 DNA sequence: TGTGCCAGCAGCGCTGCACTAGCGACAGATACGCAGTATTTT. The chain recombines TRBV6-4 with TRBJ2-3, with 7 bases lining up with TRBD2. The CDR3 totals 14 residues. The junction had 6 bases not matched to a gene; V was cut back by 6 bases and J by 3 bases. CDR1 is MRHNA and CDR2 is SNTAGT in the germline V gene.